Shown below are 27 T cell receptor beta chains from a single sample sequenced in a study of blood T cell repertoires in COVID-19. The assay was immunoSEQ multiplex PCR, and TCRdb's table has in-frame clones only and misses some. The sample shows 180,000 or so clones, over 75% of them seen only once. Input material: PBMCs or T cells enriched from blood (not recorded which). These receptors were obtained from a man aged 50-59 years who had recovered from COVID-19.

The chain recombines TRBV14 with TRBJ2-5; no clear D. The CDR3 runs to 13 residues. From germline, CDR1 is SGHDN and CDR2 FVKESK. V lost 4 bases and J 5 bases, leaving 11 bases between the germline ends. CDR3: CASSRLRFETQYF. The CDR3 DNA is TGTGCCAGCAGCCGACTCCGTTTTGAGACCCAGTACTTC.

CDR3 region: CASSLSGYGYTF. The CDR3 region has the DNA TGTGCCAGCAGCTTATCAGGGTATGGCTACACCTTC. The gene calls are TRBV7-9 and TRBJ1-2; tentative D call: TRBD1 (5 bases). The CDR3 extends over 12 amino acids. Trimming stripped 2 bases from V and 5 bases from J, with 6 bases between. CDR1 and CDR2 (germline): SEHNR, FQNEAQ (reference sequence). Based on the CDR3 plus reference TRBV7-9 and TRBJ1-2, the full variable domain is DTGVSQNPRHKITKRGQNVTFRCDPISEHNRLYWYRQTLGQGPEFLTYFQNEAQLEKSRLLSDRFSAERPKGSFSTLEIQRTEQGDSAMYLCASSLSGYGYTFGSGTRLTVV.

The V and J genes are TRBV24-1 and TRBJ2-3; 9 positions agree with TRBD1. CDR3 length: 16 amino acids. The trim removed 4 bases at V and 6 bases at J, leaving 10 bases unmatched. Looked up from germline, CDR1 is KGHDR and CDR2 is SFDVKD. The CDR3 nucleotides are TGTGCCACCAGTGAACGACAGGGACAGGGCTGGGATACGCAGTATTTT. Its protein product is CATSERQGQGWDTQYF.

V gene TRBV27 combines with J gene TRBJ1-2; possible D gene TRBD1, 5 bases. The germline V gene encodes CDR1 MNHEY and CDR2 SMNVEV (reference sequence). Between the trimmed V and J ends, which lost 5 bases and 2 bases, there was a span of 15 bases. The CDR3 contains 15 residues. This CDR3 is CASSLLGGVNYGYTF. The CDR3 coding sequence is TGTGCCAGCAGTCTCCTGGGGGGGGTCAACTATGGCTACACCTTC.

This chain links TRBV4-2 with TRBJ2-3, with a weak D call TRBD1 (6 bases). V lost 0 bases and J 0 bases, leaving 13 bases between the germline ends. The CDR3 has 17 amino acids. The germline V gene has CDR1 LGHNA and CDR2 YNFKEQ. CDR3 nucleotide sequence: TGTGCCAGCAGCCAAGAGGTGGACAGCCCAAGCACAGATACGCAGTATTTT. Its translation: CASSQEVDSPSTDTQYF.

The V and J genes are TRBV5-1 and TRBJ2-5; 10 bases line up with TRBD2. There are 13 residues in the CDR3. Looked up from germline, CDR1 is SGHRS and CDR2 is YFSETQ. J lost 5 bases, V lost 3 bases, and 1 base had no gene match. The DNA for the CDR3 is TGCGCCAGCAGCTCGGGACTAGCGGAGACCCAGTACTTC. Encoded protein: CASSSGLAETQYF.

This chain joins TRBV28 and TRBJ2-2; TRBD2 is a possible D gene (5 bases). CDR1 is MDHEN and CDR2 is SYDVKM in the germline V gene. The CDR3 totals 15 residues. Trimming removed 3 bases from V and 1 base from J, with 9 bases in between. As DNA, the CDR3 is TGTGCCAGCAGTTTCCCCCGGGGGAACACCGGGGAGCTGTTTTTT. It translates to CASSFPRGNTGELFF.

The chain uses TRBV27 and TRBJ2-2; the match to TRBD1 covers 7 bases. The V gene end was trimmed by 4 bases and the J gene end by 6 bases; junction bases not matched to a gene: 8. Germline lookup yields CDR1 MNHEY and CDR2 SMNVEV (reference sequence). The CDR3 is 15 residues long. CDR3 DNA: TGTGCCAGCAGTTCCGGACAGGTTGAGGCCGGGGAGCTGTTTTTT. This codes for CASSSGQVEAGELFF.

A few counts support this clone. The rearrangement joins TRBV28 to TRBJ1-5, with D tentatively TRBD1 (5 bases). Germline CDR1 is MDHEN and CDR2 is SYDVKM. The CDR3 spans 15 residues. V dropped 6 bases and J dropped 2 bases, with 14 bases sitting between them. CDR3 sequence (DNA): TGTGCCAGCAGATCAAGGGGTCGTGGCAATCAGCCCCAGCATTTT. This translates into CASRSRGRGNQPQHF.

The gene calls are TRBV3-1 (or the pseudogene TRBV3-2) and TRBJ2-1; 8 bases line up with TRBD2. Looked up from germline, CDR1 is LGHDT and CDR2 is YNNKEL (reference sequence). J lost 5 bases, V lost 3 bases, and 6 bases had no gene match. The CDR3 has 15 amino acids. CDR3 residues: CASSHSGGLDNEQFF. The CDR3 DNA follows: TGTGCCAGCAGCCATTCGGGGGGGCTGGACAATGAGCAGTTCTTC.

This chain connects TRBV28 to TRBJ2-7; 12 bases map to TRBD2. From germline, CDR1 is MDHEN and CDR2 SYDVKM. J lost 6 bases, V lost 5 bases, and 8 bases had no gene match. CDR3 length equals 15 residues. The CDR3 coding sequence is TGTGCCAGCAGTACCTCTAGCGGGGGGGCCGTCGAGCAGTACTTC. Encoded protein: CASSTSSGGAVEQYF.

The chain recombines TRBV5-5 with TRBJ1-1; TRBD1 is a possible D gene (6 bases). The CDR3 length is 15 residues. Germline V gene data show CDR1 as SGHKS and CDR2 as YYEKEE (reference sequence). V lost 5 bases, J lost 12 bases, and 26 bases lay in between. CDR3 in DNA: TGTGCCAGCAGGCAGGCCACAGGGACCCCAGCCGGTACTTTCTTT. Translating it yields CASRQATGTPAGTFF.

V usage is TRBV28 and J usage is TRBJ1-1; 10 positions match TRBD1. The CDR3 consists of 13 residues. From germline, CDR1 is MDHEN and CDR2 SYDVKM. The V and J ends lost 6 bases and 5 bases, in that order; junction bases with no gene match: 3. This CDR3 is CASRDRGRTEAFF. The CDR3 DNA follows: TGTGCCAGCAGGGACAGGGGGAGAACTGAAGCTTTCTTT.

The chain recombines TRBV6-5 with TRBJ2-5; TRBD1 matches 9 bases. The CDR3 loop spans 15 amino acids. V trimming: 1 base; J trimming: 2 bases; junction bases outside the gene matches: 2. Germline V lookup: CDR1 MNHEY, CDR2 SVGAGI. The CDR3 DNA follows: TGTGCCAGCAGTTACTGGGACAGGGCACAAGAGACCCAGTACTTC. Its translation is CASSYWDRAQETQYF.

V gene TRBV25-1 combines with J gene TRBJ2-7; 11 positions match TRBD1. The CDR3 length is 15 residues. The ends lost 6 bases at V and 0 bases at J; junction bases unmatched: 4. CDR1 is MGHDK, CDR2 SYGVNS, per germline. The CDR3 loop is CASRGTGGISYEQYF. DNA for the CDR3: TGTGCCAGCAGGGGGACAGGGGGAATCTCCTACGAGCAGTACTTC.

This clone has a handful of counts. This chain connects TRBV15 to TRBJ2-2, with 7 bases matching TRBD2. V lost 6 bases and J lost 4; bases outside the gene matches: 5. Germline loops: CDR1 LNHNV, CDR2 YYDKDF (reference sequence). CDR3 length equals 14 residues. Here the CDR3 reads CATRIAGFTGELFF. CDR3 coding DNA: TGTGCCACCAGGATAGCGGGCTTCACCGGGGAGCTGTTTTTT.

The rearrangement joins TRBV5-1 to TRBJ1-1; no firm D call. This CDR3 comprises 14 residues. CDR1 is SGHRS and CDR2 is YFSETQ in the germline V gene. Deletions cut 1 base from V and 1 base from J, with 8 bases between. The DNA for the CDR3 is TGCGCCAGCAGCTTGATATCGGGGAACACTGAAGCTTTCTTT. Amino acids: CASSLISGNTEAFF.

The chain has TRBV7-3 and TRBJ2-5, with D perhaps TRBD2 (6 bases). Germline loops: CDR1 SGHTA, CDR2 FQGTGA. The CDR3 is 13 amino acids. V was clipped by 4 bases and J by 1 base, with 7 bases between them. CDR3 sequence: CASSWGVQETQYF. CDR3 sequence (DNA): TGTGCCAGCAGCTGGGGGGTCCAAGAGACCCAGTACTTC.

The rearrangement uses TRBV12-3 or TRBV12-4 and TRBJ1-6; D is undetermined. The V end lost 5 bases, the J end lost 8 bases, and 7 bases lay between the germline ends. The length of the CDR3 is 12 residues. This CDR3 reads CASSGLDSPLHF. As DNA, the CDR3 is TGTGCCAGCAGTGGACTAGATTCACCCCTCCACTTT.

The chain combines TRBV3-1 (or the pseudogene TRBV3-2) with TRBJ1-2; 7 bases are shared with TRBD1. The CDR3 covers 13 residues. Germline CDR1 is LGHDT and CDR2 is YNNKEL (reference sequence). Trimming took 1 base from V and 12 from J; bases not matched to a gene: 8. CDR3 loop: CASSQGFGTENTF. The CDR3 region has the DNA TGTGCCAGCAGCCAAGGATTTGGGACAGAGAACACCTTC.

The gene calls are TRBV29-1 and TRBJ2-7; 8 nucleotides match TRBD1. Germline V gene data show CDR1 as SQVTM and CDR2 as ANQGSEA. The CDR3 runs to 12 residues. Germline trimming cut 4 bases from V and 3 bases from J; bases unmatched to any gene: 2. In DNA form, the CDR3 reads TGCAGCGTTGGGACAGGGCTCTACGAGCAGTACTTC. Protein product: CSVGTGLYEQYF.

The genes are TRBV5-1 and TRBJ2-6; D unresolved. The CDR3 sequence is 16 residues long. V was trimmed by 0 bases and J by 2 bases, leaving 9 bases between them. Looked up from germline, CDR1 is SGHRS and CDR2 is YFSETQ. CDR3 region: CASSLGRVTGANVLTF. CDR3 DNA sequence: TGCGCCAGCAGCTTGGGACGGGTGACTGGGGCCAACGTCCTGACTTTC.

V is TRBV29-1 and J is TRBJ2-5; D gene unclear. Germline V lookup: CDR1 SQVTM, CDR2 ANQGSEA. V dropped 5 bases and J dropped 5 bases, with 15 bases sitting between them. The CDR3 runs 13 residues. CDR3 protein: CSVLAVRKETQYF. In DNA, the CDR3 is TGCAGCGTTTTGGCAGTTCGAAAGGAGACCCAGTACTTC.

The CDR3 nucleotides are TGTGCCAGCAGCCACGGGACAGGGCGATACGAGCAGTACTTC. Translation gives CASSHGTGRYEQYF. The V and J genes are TRBV11-2 and TRBJ2-7; 9 nucleotides agree with TRBD1. This CDR3 has 14 residues. Germline values: CDR1 SGHAT, CDR2 FQNNGV. The trim removed 5 bases at V and 4 bases at J, leaving 6 bases unmatched.

V usage is TRBV7-9 and J usage is TRBJ1-2; TRBD1 is a possible D gene (5 bases). The CDR3 length is 14 residues. Trimming pared 0 bases from V and 6 bases from J, leaving 11 bases between. Germline-derived CDR1 and CDR2 are SEHNR and FQNEAQ (reference sequence). CDR3 DNA sequence: TGTGCCAGCAGCTTAGCTGGGCGACAGCATGGCTACACCTTC. This gives the protein CASSLAGRQHGYTF.

A word on this clone: Other DNA variants within this sample encode the same CDR3. The chain carries TRBV7-9 and TRBJ1-1; 7 bases are shared with TRBD1. J was trimmed by 8 bases and V by 7 bases; bases with no gene match: 7. This CDR3 contains 12 residues. CDR1 is SEHNR, CDR2 FQNEAQ, per germline (reference sequence). CDR3 sequence (DNA): TGTGCCAGCAACCCGAAGGACAGGGAAGCTTTCTTT. Translating gives CASNPKDREAFF.

The chain couples TRBV6-4 to TRBJ2-1; D ambiguous. Germline V lookup: CDR1 MRHNA, CDR2 SNTAGT. The CDR3 consists of 15 residues. V dropped 4 bases and J dropped 4 bases, with 14 bases sitting between them. The chain's CDR3 is CASSGRGQTYNEQFF. In DNA form, the CDR3 reads TGTGCCAGCAGTGGTCGTGGGCAGACATACAATGAGCAGTTCTTC.